This T cell receptor beta chain was sequenced during a study of neoadjuvant anti-PD-1 for oral cavity cancer. CDR3 length equals 12 residues. V was cut by 8 bases and J by 4 bases, with 10 bases left in between. Germline V gives CDR1 MNHNY, CDR2 SVGAGI (reference sequence). Time point reported: after neoadjuvant nivolumab, at surgical resection. Clones were read by immunoSEQ multiplex PCR, and TCRdb kept only the in-frame ones, dropping some. The sample holds under 10,000 clones, around three fifths seen once. The clonotype comes from a person aged 40 to 85 with oral cavity squamous cell carcinoma. The sequencing here drew on PBMCs, taken after nivolumab (anti-PD-1) treatment. The chain couples TRBV6-6 to TRBJ2-3; D possibly matches TRBD1 or TRBD2 (6 bases each). The chain's CDR3 is CASLGGPDTQYF. The CDR3 region has the DNA TGTGCCAGCCTGGGGGGCCCAGATACGCAGTATTTT.